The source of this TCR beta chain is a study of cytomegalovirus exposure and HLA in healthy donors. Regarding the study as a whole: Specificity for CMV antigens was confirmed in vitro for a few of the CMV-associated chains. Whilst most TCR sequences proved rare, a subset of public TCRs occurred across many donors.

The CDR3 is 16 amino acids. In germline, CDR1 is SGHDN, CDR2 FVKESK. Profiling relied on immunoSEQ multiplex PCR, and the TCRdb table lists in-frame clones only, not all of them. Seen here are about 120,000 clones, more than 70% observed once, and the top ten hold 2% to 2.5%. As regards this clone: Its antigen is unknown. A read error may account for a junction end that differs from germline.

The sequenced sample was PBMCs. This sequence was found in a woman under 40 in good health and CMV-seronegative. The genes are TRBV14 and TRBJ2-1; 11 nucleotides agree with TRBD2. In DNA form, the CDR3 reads TGTGCCAGCAGCCAAGACCCTAGCGGGAGGTACAGTGAGCAGTTCTTC. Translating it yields CASSQDPSGRYSEQFF. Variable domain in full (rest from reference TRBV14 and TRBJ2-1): EAGVTQFPSHSVIEKGQTVTLRCDPISGHDNLYWYRRVMGKEIKFLLHFVKESKQDESGMPNNRFLAERTGGTYSTLKVQPAELEDSGVYFCASSQDPSGRYSEQFFGPGTRLTVL.